This T cell receptor beta chain was captured by sequencing in a study of T-cell memory formation after mild COVID-19. CDR3 length: 15 residues. The V end was cut by 2 bases, the J end by 6 bases, with 13 bases between. Germline CDR1 and CDR2: MNHEY and SVGEGT. Using its own MiXCR run on the 5' RACE reads, TCRdb lists one record per CDR3 protein. Among 300,000 to 400,000 distinct CDR3 sequences, less than 20% were seen once, and the ten largest hold 20% to 25%. This clonotype was counted a few times. The chain carries TRBV6-2 or TRBV6-3 and TRBJ2-2; D uncertain. The receptor comes from a man aged 18 to 30 who had mild COVID-19 (a few samples of this study predate the infection). Cell type and time point are not known. The sample was PBMCs or a T cell subset sorted from them (not recorded which). The CDR3 DNA reads as TGTGCCAGCAGTTACCGAGCGCTAACAGCCGGGGAGCTGTTTTTT. Translating it yields CASSYRALTAGELFF.